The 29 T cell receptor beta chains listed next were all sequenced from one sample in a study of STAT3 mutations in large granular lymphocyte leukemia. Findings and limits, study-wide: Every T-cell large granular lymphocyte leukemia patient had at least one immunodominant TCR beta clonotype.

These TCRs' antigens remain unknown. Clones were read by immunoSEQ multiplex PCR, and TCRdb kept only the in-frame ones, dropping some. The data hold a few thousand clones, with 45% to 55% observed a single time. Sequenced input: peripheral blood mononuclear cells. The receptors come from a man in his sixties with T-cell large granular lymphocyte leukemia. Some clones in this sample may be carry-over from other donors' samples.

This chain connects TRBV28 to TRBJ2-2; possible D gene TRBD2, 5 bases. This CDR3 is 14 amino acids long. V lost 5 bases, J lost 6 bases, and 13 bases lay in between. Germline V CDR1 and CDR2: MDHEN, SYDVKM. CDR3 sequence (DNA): TGTGCCAGCAGTGTGAATCGGGGTCCCGGGGAGCTGTTTTTT. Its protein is CASSVNRGPGELFF.

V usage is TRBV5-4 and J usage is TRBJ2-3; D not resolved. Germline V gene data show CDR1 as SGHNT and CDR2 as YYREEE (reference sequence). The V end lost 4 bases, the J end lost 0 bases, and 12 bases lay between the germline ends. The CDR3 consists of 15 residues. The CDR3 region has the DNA TGTGCCAGCAGCCAGGCTGGCCTTAGCACAGATACGCAGTATTTT. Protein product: CASSQAGLSTDTQYF. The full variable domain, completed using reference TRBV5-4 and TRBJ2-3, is ETGVTQSPTHLIKTRGQQVTLRCSSQSGHNTVSWYQQALGQGPQFIFQYYREEENGRGNFPPRFSGLQFPNYSSELNVNALELDDSALYLCASSQAGLSTDTQYFGPGTRLTVL.

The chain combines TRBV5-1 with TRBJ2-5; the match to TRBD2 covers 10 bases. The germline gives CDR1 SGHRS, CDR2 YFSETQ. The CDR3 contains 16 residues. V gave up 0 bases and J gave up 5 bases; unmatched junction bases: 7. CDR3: CASSLGSGGATETQYF. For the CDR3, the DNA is TGCGCCAGCAGCTTGGGCAGCGGGGGGGCTACCGAGACCCAGTACTTC.

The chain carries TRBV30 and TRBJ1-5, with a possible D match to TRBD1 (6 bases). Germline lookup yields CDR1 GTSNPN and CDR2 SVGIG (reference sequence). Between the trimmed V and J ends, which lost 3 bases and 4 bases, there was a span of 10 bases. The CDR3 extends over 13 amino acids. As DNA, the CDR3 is TGTGCCTGGAGCGGACAGCCAAATCAGCCCCAGCATTTT. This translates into CAWSGQPNQPQHF.

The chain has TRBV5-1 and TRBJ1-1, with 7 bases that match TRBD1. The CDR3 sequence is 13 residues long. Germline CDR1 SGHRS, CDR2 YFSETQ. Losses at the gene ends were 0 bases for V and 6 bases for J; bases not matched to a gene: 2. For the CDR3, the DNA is TGCGCCAGCAGCTTGGGGCAGGGGGCTGAAGCTTTCTTT. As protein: CASSLGQGAEAFF. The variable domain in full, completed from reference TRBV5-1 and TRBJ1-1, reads KAGVTQTPRYLIKTRGQQVTLSCSPISGHRSVSWYQQTPGQGLQFLFEYFSETQRNKGNFPGRFSGRQFSNSRSEMNVSTLELGDSALYLCASSLGQGAEAFFGQGTRLTVV.

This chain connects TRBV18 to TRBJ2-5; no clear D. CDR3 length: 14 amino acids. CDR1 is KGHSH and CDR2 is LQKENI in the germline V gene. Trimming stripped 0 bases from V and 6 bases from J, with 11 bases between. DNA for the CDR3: TGTGCCAGCTCACCACCGGTCGAGTTGCAGACCCAGTACTTC. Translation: CASSPPVELQTQYF.

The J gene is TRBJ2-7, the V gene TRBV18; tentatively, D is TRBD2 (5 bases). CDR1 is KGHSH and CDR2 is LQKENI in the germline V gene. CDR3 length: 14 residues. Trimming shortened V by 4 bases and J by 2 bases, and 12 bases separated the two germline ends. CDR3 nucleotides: TGTGCCAGCTCACAAAGGACTCTCACCTACGAGCAGTACTTC. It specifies CASSQRTLTYEQYF.

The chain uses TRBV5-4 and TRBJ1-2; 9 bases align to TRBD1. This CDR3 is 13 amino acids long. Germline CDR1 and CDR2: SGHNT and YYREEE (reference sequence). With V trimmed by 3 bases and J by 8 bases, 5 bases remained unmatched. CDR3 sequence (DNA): TGTGCCAGCAGCTCTGGGACAGGGCCAGGCTACACCTTC. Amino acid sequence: CASSSGTGPGYTF.

CDR3 bases: TGTGCCAGCAGCCCTTGGGTCGGAGACTATGGCTACACCTTC. Its protein product is CASSPWVGDYGYTF. This chain connects TRBV6-5 to TRBJ1-2; unclear D gene. Germline V gene data show CDR1 as MNHEY and CDR2 as SVGAGI. Trimming shortened V by 6 bases and J by 3 bases, and 14 bases separated the two germline ends. The CDR3 contains 14 residues.

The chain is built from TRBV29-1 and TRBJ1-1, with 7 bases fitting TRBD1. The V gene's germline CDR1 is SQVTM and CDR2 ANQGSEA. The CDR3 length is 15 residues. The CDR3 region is CRVGRGSSENTEAFF. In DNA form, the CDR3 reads TGCAGGGTGGGCAGGGGGTCTAGTGAGAACACTGAAGCTTTCTTT.

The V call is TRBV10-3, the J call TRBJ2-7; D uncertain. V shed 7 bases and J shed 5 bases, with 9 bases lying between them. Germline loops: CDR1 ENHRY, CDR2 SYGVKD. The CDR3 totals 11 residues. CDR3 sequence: CAIIPRNEQYV. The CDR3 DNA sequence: TGTGCCATCATACCGCGTAACGAGCAGTACGTC.

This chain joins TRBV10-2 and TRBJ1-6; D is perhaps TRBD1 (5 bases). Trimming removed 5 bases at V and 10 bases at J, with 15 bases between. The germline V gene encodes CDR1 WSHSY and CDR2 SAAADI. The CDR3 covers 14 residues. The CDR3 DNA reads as TGCGCCAGCAGTTTGACCGCCGGGGGGTCACCCCTCCACTTT. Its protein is CASSLTAGGSPLHF.

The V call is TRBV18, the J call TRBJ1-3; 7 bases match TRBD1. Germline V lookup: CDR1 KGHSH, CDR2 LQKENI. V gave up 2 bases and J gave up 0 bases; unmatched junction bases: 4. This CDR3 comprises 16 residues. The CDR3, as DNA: TGTGCCAGCTCACCAATTACAGGGGCCTCTGGAAACACCATATATTTT. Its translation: CASSPITGASGNTIYF.

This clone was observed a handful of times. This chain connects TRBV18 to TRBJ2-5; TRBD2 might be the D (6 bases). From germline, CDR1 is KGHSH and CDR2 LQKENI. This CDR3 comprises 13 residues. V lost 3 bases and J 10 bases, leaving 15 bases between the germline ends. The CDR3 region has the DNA TGTGCCAGCTCACCGACAGCCCAAGCGGGCCAGTACTTC. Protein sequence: CASSPTAQAGQYF. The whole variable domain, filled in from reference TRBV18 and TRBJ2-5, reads NAGVMQNPRHLVRRRGQEARLRCSPMKGHSHVYWYRQLPEEGLKFMVYLQKENIIDESGMPKERFSAEFPKEGPSILRIQQVVRGDSAAYFCASSPTAQAGQYFGPGTRLLVL.

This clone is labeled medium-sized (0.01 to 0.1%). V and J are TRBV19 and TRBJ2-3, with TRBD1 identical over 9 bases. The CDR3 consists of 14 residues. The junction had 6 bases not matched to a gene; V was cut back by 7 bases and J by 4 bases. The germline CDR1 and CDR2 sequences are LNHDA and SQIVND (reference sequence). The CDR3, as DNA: TGTGCCAGTACGGCGACAGGGGGACCAGATACGCAGTATTTT. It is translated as CASTATGGPDTQYF.

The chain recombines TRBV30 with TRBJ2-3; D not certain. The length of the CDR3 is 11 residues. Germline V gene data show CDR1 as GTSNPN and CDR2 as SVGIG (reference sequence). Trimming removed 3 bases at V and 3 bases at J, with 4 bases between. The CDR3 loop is CAWSRTDTQYF. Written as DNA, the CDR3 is TGTGCCTGGAGCCGGACAGATACGCAGTATTTT.

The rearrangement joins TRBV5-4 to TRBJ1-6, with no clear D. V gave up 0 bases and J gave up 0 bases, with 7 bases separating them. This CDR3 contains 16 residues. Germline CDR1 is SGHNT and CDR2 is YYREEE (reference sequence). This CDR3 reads CASSLEMGSYNSPLHF. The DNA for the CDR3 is TGTGCCAGCAGCTTGGAGATGGGCTCCTATAATTCACCCCTCCACTTT.

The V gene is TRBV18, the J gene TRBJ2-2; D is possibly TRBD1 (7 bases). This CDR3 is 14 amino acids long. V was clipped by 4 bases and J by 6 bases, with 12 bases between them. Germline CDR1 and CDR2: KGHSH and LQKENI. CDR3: CASSRQGGSGELFF. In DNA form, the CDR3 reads TGTGCCAGCTCACGACAGGGAGGTTCCGGGGAGCTGTTTTTT.

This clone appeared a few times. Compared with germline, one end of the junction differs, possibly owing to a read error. CDR3 nucleotide sequence: TGTGCCAGCAGTTACGGGTCCTTTAATTCACCCCTCCACTTT. As protein: CASSYGSFNSPLHF. The gene calls are TRBV6-6 and TRBJ1-6; D is undetermined. The CDR3 loop spans 14 amino acids. CDR1 is MNHNY and CDR2 is SVGAGI in the germline V gene (reference sequence).

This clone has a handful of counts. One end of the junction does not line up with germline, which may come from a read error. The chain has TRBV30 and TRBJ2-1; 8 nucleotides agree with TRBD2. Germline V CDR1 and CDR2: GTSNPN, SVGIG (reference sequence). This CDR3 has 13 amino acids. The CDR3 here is CASSFGTSNEQFF. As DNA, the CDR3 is TGTGCCTCGAGTTTCGGGACTAGCAATGAGCAGTTCTTC.

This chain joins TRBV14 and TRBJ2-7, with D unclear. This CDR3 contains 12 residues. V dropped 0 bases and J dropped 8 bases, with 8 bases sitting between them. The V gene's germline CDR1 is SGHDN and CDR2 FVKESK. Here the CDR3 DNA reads TGTGCCAGCAGCCAAGATGTCTGGAAGCAGTACTTC. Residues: CASSQDVWKQYF.

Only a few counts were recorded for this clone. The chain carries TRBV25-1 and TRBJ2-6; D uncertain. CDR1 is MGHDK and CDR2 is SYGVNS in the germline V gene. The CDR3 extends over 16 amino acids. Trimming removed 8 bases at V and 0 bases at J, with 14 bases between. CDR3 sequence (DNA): TGTGCCAGCCTCCCGGGTGGGATCTCTGGGGCCAACGTCCTGACTTTC. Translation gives CASLPGGISGANVLTF.

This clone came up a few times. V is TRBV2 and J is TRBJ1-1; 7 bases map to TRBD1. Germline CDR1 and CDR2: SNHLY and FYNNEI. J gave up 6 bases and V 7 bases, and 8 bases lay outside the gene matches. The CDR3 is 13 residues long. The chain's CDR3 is CASTLQGTAEAFF. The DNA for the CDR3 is TGTGCCAGCACCCTACAGGGGACGGCTGAAGCTTTCTTT.

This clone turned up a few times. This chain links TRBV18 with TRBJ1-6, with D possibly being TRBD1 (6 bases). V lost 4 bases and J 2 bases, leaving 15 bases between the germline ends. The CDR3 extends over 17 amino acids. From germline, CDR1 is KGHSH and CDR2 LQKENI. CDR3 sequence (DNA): TGTGCCAGCTCACGGGGACAAACACGGGCCTATAATTCACCCCTCCACTTT. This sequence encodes CASSRGQTRAYNSPLHF.

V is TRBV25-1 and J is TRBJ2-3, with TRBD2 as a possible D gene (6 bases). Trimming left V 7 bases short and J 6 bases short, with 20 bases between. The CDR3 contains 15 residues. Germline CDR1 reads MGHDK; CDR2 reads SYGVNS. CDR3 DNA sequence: TGTGCCAGCACCCTCAGGAGGGTCGGCGGTGATACGCAGTATTTT. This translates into CASTLRRVGGDTQYF.

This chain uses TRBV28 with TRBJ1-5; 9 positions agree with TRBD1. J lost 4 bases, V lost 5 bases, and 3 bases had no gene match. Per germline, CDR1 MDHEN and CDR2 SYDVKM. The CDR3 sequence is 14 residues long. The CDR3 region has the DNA TGTGCCAGCAGTACAGGGGGCGGTAATCAGCCCCAGCATTTT. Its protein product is CASSTGGGNQPQHF.

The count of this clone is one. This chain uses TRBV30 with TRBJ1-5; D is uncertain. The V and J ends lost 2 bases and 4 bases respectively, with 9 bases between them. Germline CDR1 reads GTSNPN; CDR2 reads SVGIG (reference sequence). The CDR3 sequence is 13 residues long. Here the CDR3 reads CAWSSTTNQPQHF. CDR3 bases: TGTGCCTGGAGTTCTACCACTAATCAGCCCCAGCATTTT.

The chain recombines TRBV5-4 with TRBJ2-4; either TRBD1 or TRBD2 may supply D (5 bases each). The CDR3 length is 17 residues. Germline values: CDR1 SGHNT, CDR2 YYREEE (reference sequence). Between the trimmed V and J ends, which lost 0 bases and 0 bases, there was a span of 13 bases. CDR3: CASSLAPGTLAKNIQYF. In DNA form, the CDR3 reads TGTGCCAGCAGCTTGGCACCGGGGACGTTAGCCAAAAACATTCAGTACTTC.

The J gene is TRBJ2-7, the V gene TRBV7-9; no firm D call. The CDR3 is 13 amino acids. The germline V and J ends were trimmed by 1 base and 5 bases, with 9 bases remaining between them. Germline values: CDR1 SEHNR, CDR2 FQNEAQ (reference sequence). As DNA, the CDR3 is TGTGCCAGCAGCTTAGGGAACAGCCACGAGCAGTACTTC. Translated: CASSLGNSHEQYF.